A single sample gave rise to the 8 T cell receptor beta chains below, sequenced in a study of monozygotic twins with inflammatory bowel disease. TCRdb re-analyzed the 5' RACE reads; it lists each CDR3 protein once, without DNA. This table lists 350,000 to 550,000 distinct CDR3 sequences. The sequenced sample was blood. These receptors all come from a human donor with ulcerative colitis or Crohn's disease, or a healthy co-twin of an affected twin (not recorded which).

The chain links TRBV12-3 or TRBV12-4 to TRBJ2-7; the D call from TCRdb, TRBD1, cannot be confirmed without DNA. This CDR3 comprises 14 residues. CDR3 protein: CASSLQGPNSEQYF.

J is TRBJ2-5 and V is TRBV7-2; TCRdb's D call, TRBD1, is unchecked because there is no DNA. The germline gives CDR1 SGHTA, CDR2 FQGNSA. CDR3 size: 14 residues. CDR3 sequence reads: CASRPRDIEETQYF.

This chain uses TRBV29-1 with TRBJ2-5. The CDR3 spans 13 residues. Germline lookup yields CDR1 SQVTM and CDR2 ANQGSEA. CDR3: CSVVRGNQETQYF.

The chain carries TRBV20-1 and TRBJ1-1. CDR1 and CDR2 from the germline V gene are DFQATT and SNEGSKA (reference sequence). The CDR3 covers 14 residues. The CDR3 region is CSARGQPRDAEAFF.

The rearrangement links TRBV19 to TRBJ2-3; the TCRdb call, TRBD1, lacks DNA for checking. The CDR3 sequence is 16 residues long. The germline CDR1 and CDR2 sequences are LNHDA and SQIVND (reference sequence). CDR3 protein: CASSIEGGGSTDTQYF.

The chain employs TRBV3-1 and TRBJ1-4. From germline, CDR1 is LGHDT and CDR2 YNNKEL (reference sequence). The CDR3 has 17 amino acids. The CDR3 loop reads CASSQEPDTAAFEKLFF.

This chain joins TRBV11-2 and TRBJ2-1; TCRdb picks TRBD1, but there is no DNA to check that call. The germline CDR1 and CDR2 sequences are SGHAT and FQNNGV. There are 16 residues in the CDR3. This CDR3 is CASSLVASLSYNEQFF.

The gene calls are TRBV6-5 and TRBJ2-7. Looked up from germline, CDR1 is MNHEY and CDR2 is SVGAGI. CDR3 length: 12 amino acids. CDR3 region: CASTKDGYEQYF.